The 30 T cell receptor beta chains listed next were all sequenced from one sample in a study of CD8 T cells in ankylosing spondylitis. One entry per CDR3 protein results from TCRdb running MiXCR on the 5' RACE reads. The sample consists of just over 350,000 distinct CDR3 sequences, 20% of them appearing once. The source material was blood, either unsorted or a sorted T cell fraction (not recorded which). These receptors all stem from a male donor with ankylosing spondylitis or in good health (not recorded which).

The chain links TRBV7-9 to TRBJ2-5, with 9 nucleotides matching TRBD1. V lost 5 bases to trimming and J lost 0 bases; unmatched junction nucleotides: 4. The CDR3 has 15 residues. Germline V gives CDR1 SEHNR, CDR2 FQNEAQ (reference sequence). The CDR3 reads CASSPRDRDQETQYF. In DNA, the CDR3 is TGTGCCAGCAGCCCCCGGGACAGGGACCAAGAGACCCAGTACTTC. Full variable domain (rest looked up from reference TRBV7-9 and TRBJ2-5): DTGVSQNPRHKITKRGQNVTFRCDPISEHNRLYWYRQTLGQGPEFLTYFQNEAQLEKSRLLSDRFSAERPKGSFSTLEIQRTEQGDSAMYLCASSPRDRDQETQYFGPGTRLLVL.

The chain has TRBV7-9 and TRBJ1-5; TRBD1 might be the D (6 bases). The CDR3 runs 12 residues. Germline V lookup: CDR1 SEHNR, CDR2 FQNEAQ (reference sequence). Trimming stripped 3 bases from V and 6 bases from J, with 6 bases between. The CDR3 region is CASSLDSQPQHF. CDR3 nucleotide sequence: TGTGCCAGCAGCTTGGACAGTCAGCCCCAGCATTTT. The full variable domain, in which reference TRBV7-9 and TRBJ1-5 provide the parts outside the CDR3, is DTGVSQNPRHKITKRGQNVTFRCDPISEHNRLYWYRQTLGQGPEFLTYFQNEAQLEKSRLLSDRFSAERPKGSFSTLEIQRTEQGDSAMYLCASSLDSQPQHFGDGTRLSIL.

The chain couples TRBV20-1 to TRBJ2-7, with D perhaps matching TRBD1 or TRBD2 (5 bases each). Per germline, CDR1 DFQATT and CDR2 SNEGSKA (reference sequence). This CDR3 comprises 13 residues. V lost 0 bases and J lost 4, with 10 bases in between. Here the CDR3 DNA reads TGCAGTGCTAGAGATGAGGGGTGGTACGAGCAGTACTTC. Translation gives CSARDEGWYEQYF.

This clonotype was counted between two and nine times. This chain connects TRBV20-1 to TRBJ1-6; D is uncertain. Germline V CDR1 and CDR2: DFQATT, SNEGSKA (reference sequence). The CDR3 totals 15 residues. V lost 0 bases and J 0 bases, leaving 6 bases between the germline ends. The CDR3 loop reads CSARDMDSYNSPLHF. CDR3 coding DNA: TGCAGTGCTAGAGATATGGACTCCTATAATTCACCCCTCCACTTT.

This chain uses TRBV9 with TRBJ2-7; 9 bases align to TRBD1. After removal of 2 bases from V and 3 bases from J, the junction contained 3 bases not matched to a gene. Looked up from germline, CDR1 is SGDLS and CDR2 is YYNGEE. The CDR3 covers 14 residues. CDR3 sequence reads: CASSVTGQGYEQYF. CDR3 sequence (DNA): TGTGCCAGCAGCGTCACGGGACAGGGCTACGAGCAGTACTTC.

The chain joins TRBV12-3 or TRBV12-4 to TRBJ2-1, with TRBD2 matching 7 bases. The CDR3 is 20 amino acids. The junction had 21 bases not matched to a gene; V was cut back by 5 bases and J by 2 bases. CDR3 sequence (DNA): TGTGCCAGCAGTCTTACTCCCGGGACTATTATACGGGCGGCCTACAATGAGCAGTTCTTC. Its translation: CASSLTPGTIIRAAYNEQFF.

The V gene is TRBV5-5, the J gene TRBJ2-5, with D unclear. With 0 bases removed from V and 0 bases from J, the gap between germline ends came to 6 bases. In germline, CDR1 is SGHKS, CDR2 YYEKEE (reference sequence). This CDR3 has 14 residues. CDR3 in DNA: TGTGCCAGCAGCTTGGAGATTAACCAAGAGACCCAGTACTTC. Amino acid sequence: CASSLEINQETQYF.

This clonotype was seen only a few times. The J gene is TRBJ2-1, the V gene TRBV4-2; 12 bases fit TRBD2. From germline, CDR1 is LGHNA and CDR2 YNFKEQ. J was trimmed by 1 base and V by 4 bases; bases with no gene match: 5. The CDR3 has 17 residues. CDR3 loop: CASSPGLAGSSYNEQFF. For the CDR3, the DNA is TGTGCCAGCAGCCCGGGACTAGCGGGTAGTTCCTACAATGAGCAGTTCTTC.

The CDR3 DNA reads TGTGCCAGCAGCCGTACTAGCGGGGGGCACTACAATGAGCAGTTCTTC. Translating gives CASSRTSGGHYNEQFF. The V call is TRBV11-2, the J call TRBJ2-1; 12 nucleotides line up with TRBD2. The CDR3 has 16 residues. CDR1 is SGHAT, CDR2 FQNNGV, per germline. V shed 5 bases and J 3 bases; nucleotides not matched to a gene: 5.

This clonotype occurred a few times. The chain's CDR3 is CASSAYVALEQYF. CDR3 in DNA: TGTGCCAGCAGTGCGTATGTGGCCCTCGAGCAGTACTTC. The chain combines TRBV12-3 or TRBV12-4 with TRBJ2-7; D unresolved. V dropped 5 bases and J dropped 6 bases, with 14 bases sitting between them. The CDR3 spans 13 residues.

V is TRBV13 and J is TRBJ1-1; no clear D gene. The CDR3 is 15 amino acids. Germline lookup yields CDR1 PRHDT and CDR2 FYEKMQ (reference sequence). The V end was cut by 1 base, the J end by 3 bases, with 12 bases between. The CDR3: CASSLEPQLDTEAFF. CDR3 in DNA: TGTGCCAGCAGCTTAGAGCCCCAGCTAGACACTGAAGCTTTCTTT.

The J gene is TRBJ2-5, the V gene TRBV2; D perhaps matches TRBD2 (6 bases). In germline, CDR1 is SNHLY, CDR2 FYNNEI. This CDR3 spans 16 amino acids. The V end was cut by 1 base, the J end by 5 bases, with 17 bases between. This CDR3 is CASSEGPGLGKETQYF. The CDR3 coding sequence is TGTGCCAGCAGTGAAGGGCCGGGACTGGGCAAGGAGACCCAGTACTTC. Looking up the rest from reference TRBV2 and TRBJ2-5 gives the full variable domain: EPEVTQTPSHQVTQMGQEVILRCVPISNHLYFYWYRQILGQKVEFLVSFYNNEISEKSEIFDDQFSVERPDGSNFTLKIRSTKLEDSAMYFCASSEGPGLGKETQYFGPGTRLLVL.

This clonotype was recorded a few times. The V and J genes are TRBV28 and TRBJ2-3, with 14 nucleotides matching TRBD2. The CDR3 runs to 17 residues. Germline CDR1 reads MDHEN; CDR2 reads SYDVKM. The V segment lost 5 bases and the J segment 4 bases; nucleotides outside the gene matches: 8. The CDR3 loop is CASSRLAGGPAADTQYF. The CDR3 nucleotides are TGTGCCAGCAGTAGACTAGCGGGGGGGCCAGCGGCAGATACGCAGTATTTT.

The CDR3 DNA sequence: TGTGCCAGCTCACCCAAGAGGCGGGAGCAAGAGACCCAGTACTTC. Translation gives CASSPKRREQETQYF. V is TRBV18 and J is TRBJ2-5, with TRBD2 matching over 7 bases. The CDR3 has 15 amino acids. V was pared by 3 bases and J by 2 bases, with 6 bases of the junction left unmatched. Germline CDR1 reads KGHSH; CDR2 reads LQKENI.

This clonotype was seen a handful of times. The chain uses TRBV27 and TRBJ1-4; 7 nucleotides match TRBD1. V was pared by 6 bases and J by 4 bases, with 5 bases of the junction left unmatched. The germline V gene encodes CDR1 MNHEY and CDR2 SMNVEV (reference sequence). The CDR3 contains 14 residues. The CDR3 protein is CASSWDSVNEKLFF. CDR3 DNA: TGTGCCAGCAGCTGGGACAGCGTTAATGAAAAACTGTTTTTT.

The chain employs TRBV6-5 and TRBJ2-7; the match to TRBD2 covers 8 bases. Losses at the gene ends were 2 bases for V and 0 bases for J; bases not matched to a gene: 12. Per the germline V gene, CDR1 is MNHEY and CDR2 is SVGAGI. This CDR3 contains 18 residues. Written as DNA, the CDR3 is TGTGCCAGCAGTTACGAGGGGCCAGCGGGGGTCCCCTCCTACGAGCAGTACTTC. This sequence encodes CASSYEGPAGVPSYEQYF.

This clonotype has a count of ten or more. This chain connects TRBV29-1 to TRBJ2-7, with D possibly matching TRBD1 (6 bases). The CDR3 length is 13 residues. Trimming pared 4 bases from V and 3 bases from J, leaving 13 bases between. The V gene's germline CDR1 is SQVTM and CDR2 ANQGSEA. The CDR3 spells CSVVSGGVYEQYF. Here the CDR3 DNA reads TGCAGCGTTGTATCTGGGGGCGTCTACGAGCAGTACTTC.

The genes are TRBV7-9 and TRBJ2-3; maybe TRBD2 (6 bases). The CDR3 contains 16 residues. V was clipped by 4 bases and J by 8 bases, with 22 bases between them. The germline CDR1 and CDR2 sequences are SEHNR and FQNEAQ (reference sequence). The CDR3 region has the DNA TGTGCCAGCAGCTCGATAAGCGGGCGGGCAGCCTTTACGCAGTATTTT. Translating it yields CASSSISGRAAFTQYF. Filled out from reference TRBV7-9 and TRBJ2-3, the complete variable domain reads DTGVSQNPRHKITKRGQNVTFRCDPISEHNRLYWYRQTLGQGPEFLTYFQNEAQLEKSRLLSDRFSAERPKGSFSTLEIQRTEQGDSAMYLCASSSISGRAAFTQYFGPGTRLTVL.

This chain connects TRBV27 to TRBJ2-3, with 7 bases identical to TRBD1. Germline values: CDR1 MNHEY, CDR2 SMNVEV (reference sequence). V was pared by 5 bases and J by 0 bases, with 8 bases of the junction left unmatched. The CDR3 spans 16 residues. The CDR3 DNA follows: TGTGCCAGCAGTCGGGGACAGCAGACTAGCACAGATACGCAGTATTTT. It encodes CASSRGQQTSTDTQYF.

The chain couples TRBV29-1 to TRBJ2-1; 15 positions match TRBD2. The CDR3 covers 17 residues. The germline gives CDR1 SQVTM, CDR2 ANQGSEA. After removal of 3 bases from V and 10 bases from J, the junction contained 13 bases not matched to a gene. Here the CDR3 reads CSVEGIRGTSGGREQFF. The CDR3 DNA sequence: TGCAGCGTTGAGGGAATTCGTGGGACTAGCGGGGGGCGGGAGCAGTTCTTC.

This clonotype appeared a few times. The V gene is TRBV13, the J gene TRBJ2-1; 11 nucleotides agree with TRBD2. Looked up from germline, CDR1 is PRHDT and CDR2 is FYEKMQ (reference sequence). V lost 5 bases, J lost 0 bases, and 9 bases stayed unmatched. The CDR3 runs 18 residues. CDR3 in DNA: TGTGCCAGCAGCGGCGGGACTAGCGGAATCACCTCCTACAATGAGCAGTTCTTC. Translation: CASSGGTSGITSYNEQFF.

The CDR3 bases are TGTGCCAGCAGCCAAGAAGGGACACAAACGAACACCGGGGAGCTGTTTTTT. As protein: CASSQEGTQTNTGELFF. V gene TRBV3-1 combines with J gene TRBJ2-2; weak D call: TRBD1 (6 bases). Germline CDR1 is LGHDT and CDR2 is YNNKEL (reference sequence). Trimming stripped 0 bases from V and 0 bases from J, with 11 bases between. CDR3 length: 17 residues.

This chain links TRBV10-1 with TRBJ2-7; TRBD1 matches at 11 bases. V trimming: 7 bases; J trimming: 4 bases; junction bases outside the gene matches: 9. From germline, CDR1 is WNHNN and CDR2 SYGVQD (reference sequence). The CDR3 runs 15 residues. The CDR3 sequence: CASINRDRGSYEQYF. CDR3 DNA sequence: TGCGCCAGCATCAACCGGGACAGGGGGTCATACGAGCAGTACTTC.

This chain links TRBV6-5 with TRBJ2-7; 8 nucleotides match TRBD1. The V segment lost 6 bases and the J segment 5 bases; nucleotides outside the gene matches: 6. The length of the CDR3 is 13 residues. Germline CDR1 is MNHEY and CDR2 is SVGAGI. The CDR3: CASSRTGFHEQYF. As DNA, the CDR3 is TGTGCCAGCAGCCGGACAGGGTTCCACGAGCAGTACTTC.

The rearrangement links TRBV20-1 to TRBJ2-7; 8 bases align to TRBD2. The CDR3 extends over 15 amino acids. With V trimmed by 3 bases and J by 5 bases, 12 bases remained unmatched. The germline V gene encodes CDR1 DFQATT and CDR2 SNEGSKA (reference sequence). The CDR3 DNA sequence: TGCAGTGCTAGTCCCCTCGGGACTAGTGGCCACGAGCAGTACTTC. Amino acids: CSASPLGTSGHEQYF.

This clonotype was recorded a few times. The chain carries TRBV5-5 and TRBJ2-1, with TRBD1 as a possible D gene (6 bases). Trimming took 4 bases from V and 8 from J, leaving 16 bases between them. Germline V gene data show CDR1 as SGHKS and CDR2 as YYEKEE (reference sequence). This CDR3 has 14 amino acids. The CDR3 protein is CASSLGRGWDEQFF. CDR3 coding DNA: TGTGCCAGCAGCCTAGGCAGGGGCTGGGATGAGCAGTTCTTC.

The chain links TRBV12-3 or TRBV12-4 to TRBJ2-7; D assignment may be TRBD1 or TRBD2 (6 bases each). This CDR3 is 15 amino acids long. The V gene lost 6 bases and the J gene lost 2 bases, with 17 bases spanning the gap. CDR3 DNA sequence: TGTGCCAGCAGGGTTGGACCGGGGGCCCCCTACGAGCAGTACTTC. This translates into CASRVGPGAPYEQYF.

The rearrangement joins TRBV12-3 or TRBV12-4 to TRBJ1-5; no definite D call. This CDR3 is built from 12 residues. V lost 1 base to trimming and J lost 5 bases, with 3 bases between them. As DNA, the CDR3 is TGTGCCAGCAGTTTAGAAGATCAGCCCCAGCATTTT. It codes for CASSLEDQPQHF.

The chain has TRBV28 and TRBJ2-7; a weak D match, TRBD1 (6 bases). The ends were cut back, 7 bases at V and 1 base at J, with 17 bases in the middle. The CDR3 consists of 15 residues. CDR1 is MDHEN and CDR2 is SYDVKM in the germline V gene. CDR3 sequence (DNA): TGTGCCAGCACCCCGACAGGAACCCAATCCTACGAGCAGTACTTC. Protein product: CASTPTGTQSYEQYF.

V gene TRBV12-3 or TRBV12-4 combines with J gene TRBJ2-2; 9 bases align to TRBD1. CDR3 length: 16 residues. V dropped 5 bases and J dropped 5; count of bases not matched to a gene: 9. Here the CDR3 reads CASSPAQGQGTGELFF. The CDR3 DNA reads as TGTGCCAGCAGTCCCGCCCAGGGACAGGGAACCGGGGAGCTGTTTTTT.